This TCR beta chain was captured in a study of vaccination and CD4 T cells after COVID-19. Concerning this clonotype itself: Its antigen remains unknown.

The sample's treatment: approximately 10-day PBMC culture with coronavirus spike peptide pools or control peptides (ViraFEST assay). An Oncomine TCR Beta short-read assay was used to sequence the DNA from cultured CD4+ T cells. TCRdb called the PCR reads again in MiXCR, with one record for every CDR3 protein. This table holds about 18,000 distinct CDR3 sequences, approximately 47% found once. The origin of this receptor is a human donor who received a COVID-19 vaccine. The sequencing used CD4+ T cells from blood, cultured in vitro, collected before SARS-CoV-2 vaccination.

The CDR3 nucleotides are TGCGCCAGCAGTGAGTCGAGAGGGGACTTGGACGATACGCAGTATTTT. The encoded protein is CASSESRGDLDDTQYF. The chain uses TRBV10-2 and TRBJ2-3, with a tentative D call TRBD2 (6 bases). Trimming took 0 bases from V and 6 from J, leaving 16 bases between them. In germline, CDR1 is WSHSY, CDR2 SAAADI. There are 16 residues in the CDR3.